This record concerns one T cell receptor beta chain sequence. The entry originates in a study of shared clonotypes between healthy human individuals. Study as a whole: In total, the donors were a couple of women and a few men aged 18 to 49. Each donor's CD4 naive and CD4 memory cells filled three plates apiece, CD8 naive two, and CD8 memory one.

The data were produced by immunoSEQ multiplex PCR, yet TCRdb's version contains in-frame clones alone and is incomplete. Among roughly 2.5 million clones listed, around 94% were seen once. Subsets obtained from CD4+ cells comprised CD45RA+ naive and CD45RA-negative memory cells. The germline CDR1 and CDR2 sequences are SGHTA and FQGNSA. J gave up 2 bases and V 0 bases, and 5 bases lay outside the gene matches. The CDR3 is made up of 16 amino acids. Sequencing was performed on naive CD4+ T cells sorted from blood. Documented subset: CD45RA+ positively selected. The TCR comes from a man aged 18-30 years in good health. V and J are TRBV7-2 and TRBJ2-7; the match to TRBD2 covers 9 bases. The CDR3 loop reads CASSLAASGIPYEQYF. The CDR3 nucleotides are TGTGCCAGCAGCTTAGCGGCTAGCGGGATCCCCTACGAGCAGTACTTC.